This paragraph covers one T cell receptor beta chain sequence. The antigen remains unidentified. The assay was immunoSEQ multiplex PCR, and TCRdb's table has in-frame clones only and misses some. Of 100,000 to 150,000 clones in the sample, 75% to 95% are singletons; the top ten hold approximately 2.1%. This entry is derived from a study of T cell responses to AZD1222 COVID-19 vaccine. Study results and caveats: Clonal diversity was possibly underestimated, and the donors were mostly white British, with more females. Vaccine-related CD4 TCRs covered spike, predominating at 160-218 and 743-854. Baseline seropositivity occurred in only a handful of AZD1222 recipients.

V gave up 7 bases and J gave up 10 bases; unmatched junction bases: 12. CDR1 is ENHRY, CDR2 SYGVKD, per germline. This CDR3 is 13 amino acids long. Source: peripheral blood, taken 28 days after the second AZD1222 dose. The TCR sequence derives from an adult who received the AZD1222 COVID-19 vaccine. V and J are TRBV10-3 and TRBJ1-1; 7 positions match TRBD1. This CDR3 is CAITRTGGGGAFF. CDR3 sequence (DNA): TGTGCCATCACCCGGACAGGAGGTGGCGGAGCTTTCTTT.